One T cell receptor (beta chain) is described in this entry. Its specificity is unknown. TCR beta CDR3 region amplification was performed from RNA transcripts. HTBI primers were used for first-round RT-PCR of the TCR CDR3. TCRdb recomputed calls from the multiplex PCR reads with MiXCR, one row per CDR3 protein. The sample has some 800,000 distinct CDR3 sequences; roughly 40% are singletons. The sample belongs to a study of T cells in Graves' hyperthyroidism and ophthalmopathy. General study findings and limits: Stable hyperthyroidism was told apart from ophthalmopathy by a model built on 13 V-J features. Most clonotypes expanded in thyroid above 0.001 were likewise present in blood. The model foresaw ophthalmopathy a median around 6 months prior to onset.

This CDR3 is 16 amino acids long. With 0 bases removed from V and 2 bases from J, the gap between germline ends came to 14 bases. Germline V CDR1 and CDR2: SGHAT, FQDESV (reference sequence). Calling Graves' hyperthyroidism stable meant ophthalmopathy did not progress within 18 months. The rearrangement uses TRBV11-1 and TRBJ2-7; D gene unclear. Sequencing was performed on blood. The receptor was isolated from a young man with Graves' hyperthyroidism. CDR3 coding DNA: TGTGCCAGCAGCTTAGCGATGGGTTTGGAAGCCTACGAGCAGTACTTC. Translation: CASSLAMGLEAYEQYF.